Reported below is one T cell receptor (beta chain). Its antigen is unknown. No much larger clone exists at a distance of one base, and base qualities are not known. The data derive from a study of OX40 agonist ivuxolimab in advanced cancers. In terms of the full investigation: Ivuxolimab was an agonistic, fully human IgG2 monoclonal antibody directed against OX40 (CD134), a costimulatory receptor. Prior anti-PD-1, anti-PD-L1 or anti-CTLA-4 therapy was permitted, and checkpoint inhibitors had been received by around 39% of dose-escalation patients. Of the roughly 51 patients in dose escalation, 19 had hepatocellular carcinoma, around 15 had melanoma, 9 had renal cell carcinoma and 9 had head and neck cancer. Intravenous ivuxolimab was administered to patients every 2 weeks at six dose levels: 0.01, 0.1, 0.3, 1.5, 3 and 10 mg/kg. Partial responses occurred in three dose-escalation patients: two with cutaneous melanoma and one with hepatocellular carcinoma. Peripheral TCRbeta sequencing aimed to test whether ivuxolimab altered TCR sequence diversity and caused clonal T-cell expansion. The paper covers the monotherapy dose-escalation part of the phase I ivuxolimab trial, which included N ≈ 50 patients. A male proportion of around 83% and a mean age of about 60 years, ranging from about 20 to 79, were recorded for the dose-escalation cohort. Study-level results and caveats: At doses of 0.1 to 3.0 mg/kg, clonal expansion of both CD4+ and CD8+ T cells in blood was seen between baseline and week 6. In the 0.1-3.0 mg/kg groups, partial responders had among the lowest normalized peripheral clonal expansion, particularly in CD8+ T cells. Low levels of normalized T-cell clonal expansion were also seen in some nonresponding patients. The antigen specificity of the peripheral T cells that underwent clonal expansion was not determined. After ivuxolimab, more expanded clones were found on average in CD8+ T cells than in CD4+ T cells.

Trimming costs V 6 bases and J 0 bases, and their ends lie 15 bases apart. Counted from cysteine to phenylalanine, this CDR3 has 16 amino acids. Just the 48-base CDR3 DNA is kept, in frame starting at base 1. The CDR1 and CDR2 encoded by the germline V gene are MDHEN and SYDVKM. Patients with a history of autoimmune disease or receiving systemic immunosuppression were excluded from the trial. In every dose cohort, peripheral blood was drawn for TCR sequencing at baseline, cycle 4 day 1, and cycle 7 day 1. The samples were drawn from a first-in-human, open-label, multicenter phase I dose-escalation trial of ivuxolimab. Adults with locally advanced or metastatic melanoma, renal cell, hepatocellular, or head and neck squamous cell carcinoma were enrolled in the trial. Before TCR sequencing, CD4+ T cells and CD8+ T cells were sorted from peripheral blood as separate populations. For sequencing of the TCRbeta CDR3 region, genomic DNA was extracted from the sorted cells. TCRbeta CDR3 regions were sequenced using the immunoSEQ Assay. This immuneACCESS table, as held by TCRdb, lists in-frame sequences with V and J called but not all clones. Of the missing ones, under half trace to an unresolved V gene in checked studies; the others have no known cause. The table for this sample lists about 18,000 clones; 87% of them were counted only once. Of the sample, around a third falls within the top ten clones.

The chain is made from TRBV28 and TRBJ2-1; the D gene is perhaps TRBD2, from 6 matching bases. Material: CD4+ or CD8+ T cells sorted from blood, obtained in a trial of the OX40 agonist ivuxolimab. This clonotype originated in an adult with an advanced solid tumor such as melanoma, head and neck, liver or kidney cancer. Read as DNA, the sequence is TGTGCCAGCAGACTTAGCGGTACAAGCTCCTACAATGAGCAGTTCTTC. It encodes CASRLSGTSSYNEQFF.